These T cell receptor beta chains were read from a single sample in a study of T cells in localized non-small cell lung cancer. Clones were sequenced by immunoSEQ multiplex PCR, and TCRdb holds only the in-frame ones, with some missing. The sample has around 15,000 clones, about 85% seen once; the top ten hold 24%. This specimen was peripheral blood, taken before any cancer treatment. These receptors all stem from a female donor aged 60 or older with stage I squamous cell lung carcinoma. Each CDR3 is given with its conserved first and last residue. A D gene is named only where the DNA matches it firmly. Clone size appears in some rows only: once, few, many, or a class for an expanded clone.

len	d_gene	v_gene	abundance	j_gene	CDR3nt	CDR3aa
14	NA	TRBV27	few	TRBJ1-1	TGTGCCAGCAGTTTAGCCCTACGGAACACTGAAGCTTTCTTT	CASSLALRNTEAFF
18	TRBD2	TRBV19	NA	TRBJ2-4	TGTGCCAGTAGTATTTTTAGCGGGGGGTACCTAGCCAAAAACATTCAGTACTTC	CASSIFSGGYLAKNIQYF
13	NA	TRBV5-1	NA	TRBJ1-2	TGCGCCAGCAGCGGTGAGGGGGACTATGGCTACACCTTC	CASSGEGDYGYTF
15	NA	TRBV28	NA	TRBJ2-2	TGTGCCAGCAGTACAGGCGGTTTAGGGACCGGGGAGCTGTTTTTT	CASSTGGLGTGELFF
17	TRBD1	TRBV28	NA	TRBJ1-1	TGTGCCAGCAGTTTAAGGGGGGACAGGGGGGCCTCCACTGAAGCTTTCTTT	CASSLRGDRGASTEAFF
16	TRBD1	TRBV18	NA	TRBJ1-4	TGTGCCAGCTCACCACCGGAAGGGACAGATAATGAAAAACTGTTTTTT	CASSPPEGTDNEKLFF
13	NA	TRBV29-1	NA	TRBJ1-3	TGCAGCGTTGTACGCGGGTCTGGAAACACCATATATTTT	CSVVRGSGNTIYF
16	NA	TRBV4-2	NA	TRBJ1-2	TGTGCCAGCAGCCAAGGAAGCGGCCCGGGAGGCGAGGGCTACACCTTC	CASSQGSGPGGEGYTF
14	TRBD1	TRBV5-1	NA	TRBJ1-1	TGCGCCAGCACCAGGGGACAGCCGAACACTGAAGCTTTCTTT	CASTRGQPNTEAFF
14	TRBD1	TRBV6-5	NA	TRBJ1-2	TGTGCCAGCAGTCTCGCCGGGACAGACTATGGCTACACCTTC	CASSLAGTDYGYTF
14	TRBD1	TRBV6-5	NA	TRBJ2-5	TGTGCCAGCAGTTACGGTACAGGGGGAGAGACCCAGTACTTC	CASSYGTGGETQYF
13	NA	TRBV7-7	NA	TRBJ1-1	TGTGCCAGCAGCTTAGACACCTACACTGAAGCTTTCTTT	CASSLDTYTEAFF
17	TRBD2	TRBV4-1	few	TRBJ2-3	TGCGCCAGCAGCCCCCCCGTCGGGACTAGCGGGCAACATACGCAGTATTTT	CASSPPVGTSGQHTQYF
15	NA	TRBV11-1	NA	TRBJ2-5	TGTGCCAGCAGCTTACAGGGGACTCCTCAAGAGACCCAGTACTTC	CASSLQGTPQETQYF
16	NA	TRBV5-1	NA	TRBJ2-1	TGCGCCAGCAGCTCCCCTCATACCGACAGGAGCAATGAGCAGTTCTTC	CASSSPHTDRSNEQFF
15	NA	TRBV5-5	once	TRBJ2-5	TGTGCCAGCAGCTTGGGCGGGGGCAGCCGGGAGACCCAGTACTTC	CASSLGGGSRETQYF
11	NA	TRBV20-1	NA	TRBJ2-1	TGCAGTGTTGAGCCATACAATGAGCAGTTCTTC	CSVEPYNEQFF
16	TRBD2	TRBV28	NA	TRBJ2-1	TGTGCCAGCAGTCTCCTCCCTAGCGGGACCTACAATGAGCAGTTCTTC	CASSLLPSGTYNEQFF